The present TCR beta chain was sequenced within a study of Graves' ophthalmopathy and Graves' hyperthyroidism. Broader study findings: Using a 13-signature model, the authors split ophthalmopathy from stable hyperthyroidism, with roughly 90% sensitivity and approximately 80% specificity. Most expanded thyroid clonotypes above 0.001 frequency also appeared in blood.

The V end lost 5 bases, the J end lost 4 bases, and 17 bases lay between the germline ends. The CDR3 length is 15 residues. Germline V lookup: CDR1 SGHAT, CDR2 FQNNGV. As the template, RNA transcripts were used to amplify TCR beta CDR3 regions. The workflow started with a first-round RT-PCR run with HTBI primers and then moved on to a second-round multiplex PCR. TCRdb ran MiXCR on the multiplex PCR reads and lists one entry per CDR3 protein. The data contain around 1.1 million distinct CDR3 sequences, about 38% of them singletons. Note on this clonotype: Its antigen is not known. This sequence may be a read error, since a much larger clone differs from it by one base.

Certain patients were not enrolled. These were patients with other autoimmune diseases, uncontrolled infections, pregnancy or lactation. The specimen was peripheral blood or thyroid tissue (not recorded which). The TCR was taken from an adult man with Graves' hyperthyroidism. The chain couples TRBV11-2 to TRBJ1-1; D remains ambiguous. CDR3 nucleotide sequence: TGTGCCAGCAGCCTCAAGGGAGGAGTGACCACTGAAGCTTTCTTT. The encoded protein is CASSLKGGVTTEAFF.